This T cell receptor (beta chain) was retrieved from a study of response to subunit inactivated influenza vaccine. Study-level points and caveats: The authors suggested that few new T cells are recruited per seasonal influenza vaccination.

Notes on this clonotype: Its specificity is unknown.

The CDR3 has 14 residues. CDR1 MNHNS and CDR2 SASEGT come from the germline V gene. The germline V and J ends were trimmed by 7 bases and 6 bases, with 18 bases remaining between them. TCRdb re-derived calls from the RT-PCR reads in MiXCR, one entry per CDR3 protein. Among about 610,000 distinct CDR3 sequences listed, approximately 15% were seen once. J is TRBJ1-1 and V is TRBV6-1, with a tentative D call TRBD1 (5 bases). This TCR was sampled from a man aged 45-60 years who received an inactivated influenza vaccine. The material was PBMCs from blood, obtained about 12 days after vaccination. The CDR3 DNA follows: TGTGCCAGCATGGGGCAGGGAGGAGCGGCTGAAGCTTTCTTT. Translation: CASMGQGGAAEAFF.